Listed here are 14 T cell receptor beta chains from one sample, sequenced in a study of immunodeficiency. The table came from immunoSEQ multiplex PCR; TCRdb's copy has only in-frame clones and leaves some out. The sample yields approximately 3,500 clones, about 89% seen once. The sample was CD8+ T cells from blood. These receptors were obtained from a human donor in good health.

The chain recombines TRBV7-9 with TRBJ2-3; 8 bases align to TRBD1. After removal of 7 bases from V and 2 bases from J, the junction contained 11 bases not matched to a gene. This CDR3 comprises 16 residues. Germline V gene data show CDR1 as SEHNR and CDR2 as FQNEAQ (reference sequence). CDR3 loop: CASTSTADRDTDTQYF. In DNA, the CDR3 is TGTGCCAGCACTTCGACGGCGGACAGGGACACAGATACGCAGTATTTT. Supplemented by reference TRBV7-9 and TRBJ2-3, the full variable domain reads DTGVSQNPRHKITKRGQNVTFRCDPISEHNRLYWYRQTLGQGPEFLTYFQNEAQLEKSRLLSDRFSAERPKGSFSTLEIQRTEQGDSAMYLCASTSTADRDTDTQYFGPGTRLTVL.

A single count supports this clone. The chain has TRBV16 and TRBJ2-5; 9 positions match TRBD1. CDR3 size: 15 residues. V lost 6 bases, J lost 5 bases, and 10 bases stayed unmatched. CDR1 KGHSY and CDR2 FQNENV come from the germline V gene. CDR3 sequence: CASRPGQGGRETQYF. Written as DNA, the CDR3 is TGTGCCAGCAGACCGGGACAGGGAGGAAGGGAGACCCAGTACTTC. The full variable domain, completed using reference TRBV16 and TRBJ2-5, is GEEVAQTPKHLVRGEGQKAKLYCAPIKGHSYVFWYQQVLKNEFKFLISFQNENVFDETGMPKERFSAKCLPNSPCSLEIQATKLEDSAVYFCASRPGQGGRETQYFGPGTRLLVL.

The chain joins TRBV7-8 to TRBJ2-3; D is possibly TRBD1 (7 bases). This CDR3 contains 18 residues. The V gene lost 2 bases and the J gene lost 1 base, with 19 bases spanning the gap. CDR1 is SGHVS, CDR2 FQNEAQ, per germline. CDR3 bases: TGTGCCAGCAGCTTATTGAATGGCGGAGGGGGCGGCACAGATACGCAGTATTTT. Protein product: CASSLLNGGGGGTDTQYF. The full variable domain, rest sourced from reference TRBV7-8 and TRBJ2-3, is GAGVSQSPRYKVAKRGQDVALRCDPISGHVSLFWYQQALGQGPEFLTYFQNEAQLDKSGLPSDRFFAERPEGSVSTLKIQRTQQEDSAVYLCASSLLNGGGGGTDTQYFGPGTRLTVL.

The chain links TRBV7-6 to TRBJ2-7, with D tentatively TRBD1 (7 bases). This CDR3 contains 15 residues. The germline gives CDR1 SGHVS, CDR2 FNYEAQ. The V and J ends lost 1 base and 3 bases respectively, with 13 bases between them. The DNA for the CDR3 is TGTGCCAGCAGCTTAGGGGGGGACAGAAGCTACGAGCAGTACTTC. Amino acids: CASSLGGDRSYEQYF.

As DNA, the CDR3 is TGCAGTGCTAGTCCCCGCCGGGACAGGGCCCAAATTAACTATGGCTACACCTTC. Its translation is CSASPRRDRAQINYGYTF. This sequence joins TRBV20-1 and TRBJ1-2; TRBD1 matches 9 bases. Germline assignment: CDR1 DFQATT and CDR2 SNEGSKA (reference sequence). The CDR3 length is 18 residues. V trimming: 3 bases; J trimming: 1 base; junction bases outside the gene matches: 15.

The chain carries TRBV9 and TRBJ2-7; maybe TRBD1 (6 bases). The ends were cut back, 0 bases at V and 3 bases at J, with 10 bases in the middle. This CDR3 spans 14 amino acids. Per germline, CDR1 SGDLS and CDR2 YYNGEE. The CDR3 region is CASSVGPGDYEQYF. CDR3 DNA: TGTGCCAGCAGCGTAGGGCCAGGGGACTACGAGCAGTACTTC.

The chain joins TRBV5-8 to TRBJ1-5; TRBD1 might be the D (6 bases). Trimming shortened V by 0 bases and J by 1 base, and 17 bases separated the two germline ends. This CDR3 region has 18 residues. CDR1 and CDR2 (germline): SGHTS, YDEGEE. CDR3: CASSLEVGRGVSNQPQHF. In DNA, the CDR3 is TGTGCCAGCAGCTTGGAAGTCGGCAGGGGTGTAAGCAATCAGCCCCAGCATTTT.

For the CDR3, the DNA is TGTGCCAGCAGCCCGGGCCCGGGGGCAGCAGGTGATACGCAGTATTTT. This codes for CASSPGPGAAGDTQYF. The chain employs TRBV5-6 and TRBJ2-3; tentatively, D is TRBD1 or TRBD2 (6 bases each). The CDR3 spans 16 residues. Germline V gene data show CDR1 as SGHDT and CDR2 as YYEEEE. The V gene lost 4 bases and the J gene lost 6 bases, with 21 bases spanning the gap.

In this sample, this clone turned up once. The chain couples TRBV13 to TRBJ2-3; weak D call: TRBD2 (6 bases). The germline V gene encodes CDR1 PRHDT and CDR2 FYEKMQ (reference sequence). This CDR3 comprises 18 residues. Trimming removed 4 bases at V and 3 bases at J, with 23 bases between. This CDR3 reads CASSSSEASGRRTDTQYF. The CDR3 nucleotides are TGTGCCAGCAGCTCCAGCGAGGCCAGTGGGAGGAGGACAGATACGCAGTATTTT.

The chain has TRBV5-1 and TRBJ2-7; D uncertain. V lost 3 bases, J lost 2 bases, and 6 bases lay in between. Germline V gene lookup returns CDR1 SGHRS and CDR2 YFSETQ. The CDR3 contains 12 residues. The CDR3, as DNA: TGCGCCAGCAGCTGGGATGCCTACGAGCAGTACTTC. It translates to CASSWDAYEQYF.

The chain employs TRBV9 and TRBJ1-1, with a tentative D call TRBD1 (5 bases). CDR3 length: 24 residues. V was cut by 0 bases and J by 0 bases, with 36 bases left in between. CDR1 is SGDLS and CDR2 is YYNGEE in the germline V gene. The CDR3 spells CASSVGGRPYSGPGSRSMNTEAFF. The DNA for the CDR3 is TGTGCCAGCAGCGTAGGAGGACGACCGTATTCGGGGCCCGGCAGCCGATCCATGAACACTGAAGCTTTCTTT.

The genes are TRBV6-4 and TRBJ2-3; maybe TRBD2 (6 bases). CDR3 length: 15 residues. V dropped 3 bases and J dropped 0 bases, with 10 bases sitting between them. Looked up from germline, CDR1 is MRHNA and CDR2 is SNTAGT. The CDR3 sequence is CASSEEGGSTDTQYF. CDR3 DNA: TGTGCCAGCAGTGAGGAGGGCGGGAGCACAGATACGCAGTATTTT.

The chain joins TRBV28 to TRBJ2-7; tentatively, D is TRBD2 (5 bases). Germline-derived CDR1 and CDR2 are MDHEN and SYDVKM. The CDR3 totals 15 residues. The V end was cut by 4 bases, the J end by 3 bases, with 16 bases between. The CDR3 DNA sequence: TGTGCCAGCAGTTCTAACGGGAACAGAGACTACGAGCAGTACTTC. Protein: CASSSNGNRDYEQYF.

The chain links TRBV4-2 to TRBJ2-1, with D maybe TRBD2 (5 bases). This CDR3 is built from 16 residues. Trimming removed 4 bases at V and 0 bases at J, with 13 bases between. Germline lookup yields CDR1 LGHNA and CDR2 YNFKEQ. CDR3 amino acids: CASSPDSTSSYNEQFF. For the CDR3, the DNA is TGTGCCAGCAGCCCGGACTCCACAAGCTCCTACAATGAGCAGTTCTTC.